The sequence of this T cell receptor beta chain was determined in a study of cytomegalovirus exposure and HLA in healthy donors. Unrecorded immune exposures were likely, despite nominal health at sampling. Both 60 Vbeta primers and 13 Jbeta primers went into the PCR. Clones were read by immunoSEQ multiplex PCR, and TCRdb kept only the in-frame ones, dropping some. Among around 200,000 clones, approximately 80% were seen once, and the ten largest hold 1% to 1.5%. As regards this clone: What it recognizes is unknown.

Overall study findings and caveats: It was reported that the classifier diagnosed cytomegalovirus status with high specificity and sensitivity in both the original and validation cohorts. The HLA-A and HLA-B alleles of most subjects were reportedly predicted accurately from TCR beta sequences.

This sequence originates from a girl aged 2 to 10 in good health and CMV-seropositive. Source material: PBMCs.

CDR3 sequence: CAISEGGVQAFF. The CDR3 DNA follows: TGTGCCATCAGTGAAGGGGGGGTTCAAGCTTTCTTT. This rearrangement joins TRBV10-3 to TRBJ1-1; D is possibly TRBD1 (6 bases). Germline lookup yields CDR1 ENHRY and CDR2 SYGVKD. V dropped 3 bases and J dropped 9 bases, with 11 bases sitting between them. The CDR3 length is 12 residues.